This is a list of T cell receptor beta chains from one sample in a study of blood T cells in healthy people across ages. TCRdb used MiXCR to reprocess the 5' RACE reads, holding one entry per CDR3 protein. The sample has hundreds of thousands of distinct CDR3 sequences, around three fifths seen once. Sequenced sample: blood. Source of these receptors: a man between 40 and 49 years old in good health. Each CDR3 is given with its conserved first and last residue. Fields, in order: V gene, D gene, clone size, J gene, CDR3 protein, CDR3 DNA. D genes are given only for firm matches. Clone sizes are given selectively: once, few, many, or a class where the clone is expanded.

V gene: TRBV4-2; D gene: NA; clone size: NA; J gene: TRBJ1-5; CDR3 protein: CASSQGVSDQPQHF; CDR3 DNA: TGTGCCAGCAGCCAAGGGGTCAGTGATCAGCCCCAGCATTTT
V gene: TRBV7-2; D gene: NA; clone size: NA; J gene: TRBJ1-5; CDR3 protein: CASSLAGVNQPQHF; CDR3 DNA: TGTGCCAGCAGCTTAGCGGGTGTAAATCAGCCCCAGCATTTT
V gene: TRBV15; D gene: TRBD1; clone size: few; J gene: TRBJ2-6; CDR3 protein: CATSSDRAGANVLTF; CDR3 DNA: TGTGCCACCAGCAGTGACAGGGCTGGGGCCAACGTCCTGACTTTC
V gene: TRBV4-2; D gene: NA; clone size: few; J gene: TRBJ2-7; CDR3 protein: CASSQDRADYEQYF; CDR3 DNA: TGTGCCAGCAGCCAAGATCGGGCCGACTACGAGCAGTACTTC
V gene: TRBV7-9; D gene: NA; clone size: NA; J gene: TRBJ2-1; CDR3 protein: CASSGGSYNEQFF; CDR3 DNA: TGTGCCAGCAGTGGGGGCTCCTACAATGAGCAGTTCTTC
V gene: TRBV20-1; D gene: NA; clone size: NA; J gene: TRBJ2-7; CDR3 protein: CSARDGFRVEQYF; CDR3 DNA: TGCAGTGCTAGAGATGGGTTTAGGGTCGAGCAGTACTTC
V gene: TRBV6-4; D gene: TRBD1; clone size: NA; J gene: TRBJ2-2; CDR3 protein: CASSEGGDTGELFF; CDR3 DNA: TGTGCCAGCAGTGAAGGGGGCGACACCGGGGAGCTGTTTTTT
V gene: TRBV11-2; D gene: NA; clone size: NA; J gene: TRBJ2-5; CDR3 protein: CASSPLRGSGTQYF; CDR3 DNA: TGTGCCAGCAGCCCCCTGCGGGGTTCAGGGACCCAGTACTTC
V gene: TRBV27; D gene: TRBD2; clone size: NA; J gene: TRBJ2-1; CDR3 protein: CASSLGREGRSYNEQFF; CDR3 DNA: TGTGCCAGCAGCCTAGGTCGGGAGGGGAGGTCCTACAATGAGCAGTTCTTC
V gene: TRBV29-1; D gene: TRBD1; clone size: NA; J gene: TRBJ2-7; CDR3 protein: CSVVRGAPPGQGSYEQYF; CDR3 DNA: TGCAGCGTTGTGAGAGGGGCTCCCCCGGGACAGGGGTCCTACGAGCAGTACTTC
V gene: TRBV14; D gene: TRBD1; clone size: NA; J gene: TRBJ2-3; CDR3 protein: CACDPGTGITDTQYF; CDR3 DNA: TGTGCCTGCGATCCCGGGACAGGAATCACAGATACGCAGTATTTT
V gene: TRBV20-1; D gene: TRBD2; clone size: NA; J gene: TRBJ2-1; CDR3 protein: CSARTSGTGEQFF; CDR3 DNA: TGCAGTGCCAGGACTAGCGGGACCGGTGAGCAGTTCTTC